These 30 T cell receptor beta chains originate from one sample sequenced in a study of blood T cell repertoires in COVID-19. Sequencing was performed with immunoSEQ multiplex PCR; in TCRdb, only in-frame clones are kept and a portion is missing. The table records around 460,000 clones, approximately 90% of them present only once. The sample comprised peripheral blood. Receptors originate from a young man with COVID-19, enrolled during active disease.

This CDR3 reads CASGLPRDRGRYGYTF. In nucleotides, the CDR3 is TGTGCTAGTGGTTTGCCGCGGGACAGGGGACGGTATGGCTACACCTTC. J is TRBJ1-2 and V is TRBV12-5, with 10 nucleotides matching TRBD1. Trimming at V came to 2 bases and at J to 5 bases, leaving 8 bases not matched to a gene. This CDR3 has 16 amino acids. CDR1 is LGHNT, CDR2 FRNRAP, per germline.

This chain joins TRBV11-3 and TRBJ2-5; D is possibly TRBD2 (6 bases). V lost 7 bases and J lost 2, with 14 bases in between. Germline CDR1 and CDR2: SGHNT and YENEEA. The CDR3 has 14 amino acids. The CDR3 sequence: CASTHWDFQETQYF. The CDR3 coding sequence is TGTGCCAGCACCCATTGGGACTTTCAAGAGACCCAGTACTTC.

This chain uses TRBV2 with TRBJ1-5, with 7 bases fitting TRBD1. Germline lookup yields CDR1 SNHLY and CDR2 FYNNEI. V lost 9 bases and J lost 5; bases outside the gene matches: 4. CDR3 size: 12 residues. CDR3 protein: CARNRGDQPQHF. The DNA of the CDR3 is TGTGCCAGGAACAGGGGAGATCAGCCCCAGCATTTT.

This clone was detected only once. The rearrangement joins TRBV25-1 to TRBJ1-1; the D is unclear. Germline CDR1 and CDR2: MGHDK and SYGVNS. Trimming cost V 5 bases and J 3 bases, with 16 bases left between them. The CDR3 has 15 amino acids. The CDR3 bases are TGTGCCAGCAGTCCCGGGAGTGGCCGGGACACTGAAGCTTTCTTT. Its protein is CASSPGSGRDTEAFF.

The gene calls are TRBV5-6 and TRBJ1-5; D not certain. The V and J ends lost 2 bases and 5 bases respectively, with 11 bases between them. Germline V gene lookup returns CDR1 SGHDT and CDR2 YYEEEE. The CDR3 covers 14 residues. Here the CDR3 reads CASSFRTSDQPQHF. DNA of the CDR3: TGTGCCAGCAGCTTTCGTACATCTGATCAGCCCCAGCATTTT.

The chain employs TRBV14 and TRBJ2-5, with D perhaps TRBD1 (5 bases). CDR1 SGHDN and CDR2 FVKESK come from the germline V gene. This CDR3 comprises 13 residues. The V end lost 1 base, the J end lost 4 bases, and 7 bases lay between the germline ends. CDR3 coding DNA: TGTGCCAGCAGCCAAGGGGGCGGAGAGACCCAGTACTTC. This encodes CASSQGGGETQYF.

This clone appeared once. V and J are TRBV5-6 and TRBJ1-1; TRBD1 aligns across 8 bases. This CDR3 has 17 residues. The V gene's germline CDR1 is SGHDT and CDR2 YYEEEE. V shed 3 bases and J 3 bases; nucleotides not matched to a gene: 13. The CDR3 here is CASSYFLQPTGDTEAFF. Written as DNA, the CDR3 is TGTGCCAGCAGCTACTTTTTACAACCGACAGGGGACACTGAAGCTTTCTTT.

The genes are TRBV2 and TRBJ2-3; TRBD1 might be the D (6 bases). The length of the CDR3 is 16 residues. Germline V gene sequence: CDR1 SNHLY, CDR2 FYNNEI. Trimming removed 3 bases at V and 4 bases at J, with 17 bases between. CDR3 region: CASSEFGTGNADTQYF. For the CDR3, the DNA is TGTGCCAGCAGTGAGTTCGGAACAGGGAACGCAGATACGCAGTATTTT.

This clone showed up just once. Other DNA sequences in this specimen translate into the identical CDR3. The chain links TRBV5-4 to TRBJ2-7; weak D call: TRBD2 (5 bases). Trimming took off 0 bases at V and 1 base at J, with 8 bases between the two ends. CDR1 is SGHNT and CDR2 is YYREEE in the germline V gene (reference sequence). The CDR3 is made up of 14 amino acids. The CDR3 sequence is CASSLASGSYEQYF. Written as DNA, the CDR3 is TGTGCCAGCAGCTTGGCCAGCGGTTCCTACGAGCAGTACTTC.

In its sample, this clone was seen once. The chain carries TRBV25-1 and TRBJ2-5; 9 bases map to TRBD1. The CDR3 runs to 14 residues. V shed 7 bases and J 5 bases; nucleotides not matched to a gene: 8. The germline V gene has CDR1 MGHDK and CDR2 SYGVNS. CDR3 residues: CASTPTGGVETQYF. DNA for the CDR3: TGTGCCAGCACCCCGACAGGGGGGGTCGAGACCCAGTACTTC.

This sequence joins TRBV27 and TRBJ2-4; maybe TRBD1 (6 bases). The CDR3 is 16 residues long. Germline V CDR1 and CDR2: MNHEY, SMNVEV (reference sequence). V lost 2 bases and J 4 bases, leaving 15 bases between the germline ends. This CDR3 reads CASSLSIGTTKNIQYF. CDR3 bases: TGTGCCAGCAGTTTAAGTATTGGGACAACTAAAAACATTCAGTACTTC.

This chain connects TRBV11-2 to TRBJ1-3; D is perhaps TRBD1 (6 bases). Trimming cost V 5 bases and J 4 bases, with 12 bases left between them. Germline CDR1 reads SGHAT; CDR2 reads FQNNGV. The CDR3 is made up of 14 amino acids. CDR3 in DNA: TGTGCCAGCAGCCTCGACAGGATGGGAAACACCATATATTTT. Amino acid sequence: CASSLDRMGNTIYF.

The genes are TRBV7-2 and TRBJ2-7; D gene uncertain. Germline V lookup: CDR1 SGHTA, CDR2 FQGNSA. The CDR3 is 13 residues long. Trimming pared 0 bases from V and 5 bases from J, leaving 8 bases between. CDR3 DNA: TGTGCCAGCAGCTTAGCCGGGTTCCACGAGCAGTACTTC. Translated, it gives CASSLAGFHEQYF.

This clone occurred a few times. The gene calls are TRBV18 and TRBJ2-6, with TRBD2 matching over 7 bases. The CDR3 extends over 14 amino acids. Per germline, CDR1 KGHSH and CDR2 LQKENI. The junction had 3 bases not matched to a gene; V was cut back by 8 bases and J by 2 bases. DNA of the CDR3: TGTGCCAGCAGAGCGGGGACTGGGGCCAACGTCCTGACTTTC. It encodes CASRAGTGANVLTF.

CDR3 bases: TGCAGTGCTAGTTCCTATGAGGGAAAAGAGACCCAGTACTTC. Amino acid sequence: CSASSYEGKETQYF. This chain connects TRBV20-1 to TRBJ2-5; tentatively, D is TRBD2 (5 bases). Trimming pared 3 bases from V and 3 bases from J, leaving 14 bases between. The CDR3 contains 14 residues. Germline loops: CDR1 DFQATT, CDR2 SNEGSKA (reference sequence).

As DNA, the CDR3 is TGCGCCAGCAGTGAGTCGAATGTGGGGCGAGAGCAGTTCTTC. Protein sequence: CASSESNVGREQFF. This chain links TRBV10-1 with TRBJ2-1; possibly TRBD1 for D (5 bases). The V end was cut by 0 bases, the J end by 10 bases, with 13 bases between. This CDR3 region has 14 residues. The germline CDR1 and CDR2 sequences are WNHNN and SYGVQD (reference sequence).

J is TRBJ2-1 and V is TRBV24-1; 8 bases match TRBD2. The CDR3 covers 16 residues. V lost 3 bases, J lost 8 bases, and 11 bases stayed unmatched. The germline CDR1 and CDR2 sequences are KGHDR and SFDVKD. In nucleotides, the CDR3 is TGTGCCACCAGTGATCCTGGGACTAGGGGACTCGATGAGCAGTTCTTC. Its translation: CATSDPGTRGLDEQFF.

CDR3 bases: TGTGCCAGCAGTAGAACAGGGGGAGACTATGGCTACACCTTC. Its translation: CASSRTGGDYGYTF. J is TRBJ1-2 and V is TRBV27, with 8 positions matching TRBD1. Germline CDR1 MNHEY, CDR2 SMNVEV (reference sequence). The length of the CDR3 is 14 residues. The trim removed 5 bases at V and 3 bases at J, leaving 5 bases unmatched.

The chain has TRBV27 and TRBJ1-6, with 8 positions matching TRBD1. V gave up 8 bases and J gave up 4 bases; unmatched junction bases: 4. This CDR3 region has 14 residues. Germline V gene lookup returns CDR1 MNHEY and CDR2 SMNVEV (reference sequence). The CDR3: CASGYRGYNSPLHF. DNA of the CDR3: TGTGCCAGCGGCTACAGGGGGTATAATTCACCCCTCCACTTT.

The chain uses TRBV19 and TRBJ2-2, with D possibly being TRBD2 (5 bases). CDR3 length equals 15 residues. Trimming removed 1 base at V and 7 bases at J, with 13 bases between. In germline, CDR1 is LNHDA, CDR2 SQIVND (reference sequence). CDR3 nucleotide sequence: TGTGCCAGTAGTATAGTTTCGGGGAACGGCGGGGAGCTGTTTTTT. Protein product: CASSIVSGNGGELFF.

V and J are TRBV5-1 and TRBJ2-3, with D tentatively TRBD1 (6 bases). The germline gives CDR1 SGHRS, CDR2 YFSETQ. The CDR3 totals 14 residues. The ends were cut back, 3 bases at V and 7 bases at J, with 15 bases in the middle. The CDR3 spells CASSSGTQIHTQYF. The CDR3 nucleotides are TGCGCCAGCAGCTCAGGGACACAAATTCATACGCAGTATTTT.

The chain employs TRBV6-5 and TRBJ2-7; 8 bases are shared with TRBD2. The trim removed 10 bases at V and 2 bases at J, leaving 4 bases unmatched. From germline, CDR1 is MNHEY and CDR2 SVGAGI. The CDR3 runs to 12 residues. The CDR3: CATTSEPYEQYF. The CDR3 DNA reads as TGTGCCACGACTAGCGAGCCCTACGAGCAGTACTTC.

The V gene is TRBV24-1, the J gene TRBJ2-7; D is ambiguous. The CDR3 length is 12 residues. Germline V CDR1 and CDR2: KGHDR, SFDVKD. The V end was cut by 4 bases, the J end by 3 bases, with 6 bases between. As DNA, the CDR3 is TGTGCCACCAGTGACTCTAACTACGAGCAGTACTTC. Protein sequence: CATSDSNYEQYF.

The V and J genes are TRBV6-6 and TRBJ1-2, with D possibly TRBD1 on 6 matching bases. The germline CDR1 and CDR2 sequences are MNHNY and SVGAGI (reference sequence). This CDR3 has 13 residues. The V end lost 0 bases, the J end lost 8 bases, and 10 bases lay between the germline ends. This CDR3 is CASSYSMQGGYTF. As DNA, the CDR3 is TGTGCCAGCAGTTACTCGATGCAGGGGGGCTACACCTTC.

The rearrangement links TRBV4-1 to TRBJ2-7; tentative D call: TRBD1 (6 bases). Trimming took off 4 bases at V and 3 bases at J, with 19 bases between the two ends. Germline V lookup: CDR1 MGHRA, CDR2 YSYEKL. This CDR3 region has 16 residues. CDR3 DNA: TGCGCCAGCAGCCGGGACGGGACACGGGTGTTCTACGAGCAGTACTTC. It translates to CASSRDGTRVFYEQYF.

This clone was detected many times. The chain employs TRBV2 and TRBJ1-5; tentative D call: TRBD1 (5 bases). This CDR3 is built from 14 residues. V was trimmed by 1 base and J by 5 bases, leaving 9 bases between them. Germline-derived CDR1 and CDR2 are SNHLY and FYNNEI. In DNA form, the CDR3 reads TGTGCCAGCAGTGAAGAGGGGTCCTATCAGCCCCAGCATTTT. Its translation is CASSEEGSYQPQHF.

In this sample, this clone turned up once. This chain uses TRBV7-2 with TRBJ2-7; 7 positions match TRBD2. V lost 3 bases and J lost 0; bases outside the gene matches: 5. CDR1 is SGHTA, CDR2 FQGNSA, per germline. This CDR3 has 15 amino acids. The DNA for the CDR3 is TGTGCCAGCAGCTTGCAAGCGGGGTCCTCCTACGAGCAGTACTTC. It specifies CASSLQAGSSYEQYF.

This chain uses TRBV9 with TRBJ2-3, with a weak D call TRBD2 (5 bases). Trimming took off 3 bases at V and 2 bases at J, with 22 bases between the two ends. In germline, CDR1 is SGDLS, CDR2 YYNGEE. CDR3 size: 18 residues. CDR3 sequence (DNA): TGTGCCAGCAGCGGGGAACCGTCACTCCGAGGGCCCACAGATACGCAGTATTTT. Translating gives CASSGEPSLRGPTDTQYF.

The CDR3 region has the DNA TGCAGCGTTGTGCGGCGTATGAACACTGAAGCTTTCTTT. It encodes CSVVRRMNTEAFF. The chain employs TRBV29-1 and TRBJ1-1, with D uncertain. Germline CDR1 SQVTM, CDR2 ANQGSEA. V was trimmed by 4 bases and J by 0 bases, leaving 9 bases between them. The CDR3 consists of 13 residues.

The chain couples TRBV6-6 to TRBJ1-2; D perhaps matches TRBD1 (5 bases). The CDR3 consists of 16 residues. V gave up 0 bases and J gave up 4 bases, with 15 bases separating them. Germline CDR1 and CDR2: MNHNY and SVGAGI (reference sequence). CDR3 DNA sequence: TGTGCCAGCAGTTACTCGACCGGGGGAGAGGTCTATGGCTACACCTTC. Its translation is CASSYSTGGEVYGYTF.